This TCR beta chain was obtained from a study of blood T cells in healthy people across ages. The study's findings and limits: Measured against age, TCR beta diversity per million T cells decreased in a roughly linear manner. PBMCs that were unsorted prevented a conclusive naive versus antigen-experienced comparison.

A word on this clonotype: Its antigen is unidentified.

Trimming took off 4 bases at V and 7 bases at J, with 6 bases between the two ends. This CDR3 is 12 amino acids long. Germline CDR1 and CDR2: KGHDR and SFDVKD. Each individual donor underwent a draw of ten milliliters of peripheral blood. They isolated at least 6 million PBMCs from each sample. A second PCR of 7 to 11 cycles used a sample-barcoded 5' primer and a J-beta primer mix. TCRdb itself ran the 5' RACE reads through MiXCR, one entry per CDR3 protein. The sample yields 790,000 or so distinct CDR3 sequences, 56% seen once. The chain recombines TRBV24-1 with TRBJ2-2; no clear D gene. Sequencing was carried out using blood. The TCR sequence derives from a man aged 40-55 years in good health. DNA of the CDR3: TGTGCCACCAGTGAGTTACTCGGGGAGCTGTTTTTT. It specifies CATSELLGELFF.